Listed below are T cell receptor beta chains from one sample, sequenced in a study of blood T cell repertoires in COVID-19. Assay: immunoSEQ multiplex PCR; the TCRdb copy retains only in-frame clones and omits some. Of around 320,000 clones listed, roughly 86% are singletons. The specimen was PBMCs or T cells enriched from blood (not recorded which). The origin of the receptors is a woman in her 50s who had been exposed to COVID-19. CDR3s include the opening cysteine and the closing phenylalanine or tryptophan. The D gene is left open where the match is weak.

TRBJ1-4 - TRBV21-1 TGTGCCAGCAGCCTGGCGGGGGACAGGGGAAATGAAAAACTGTTTTTT CASSLAGDRGNEKLFF
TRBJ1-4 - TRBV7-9 TGTGCCAGCAGCTTAGATCTACAGGTTTACAATGAAAAACTGTTTTTT CASSLDLQVYNEKLFF
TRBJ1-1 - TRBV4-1 TGCGCCAGCAGCCAAGTCAGGGGGAACACTGAAGCTTTCTTT CASSQVRGNTEAFF
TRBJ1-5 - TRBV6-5 TGTGCCAGCAGTTACTCTTCCAGGGGAGACCAGCCCCAGCATTTT CASSYSSRGDQPQHF
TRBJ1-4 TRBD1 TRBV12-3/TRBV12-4 TGTGCCAGCAGTGCACCGGGACAGGGAAATCTGTTTTTT CASSAPGQGNLFF
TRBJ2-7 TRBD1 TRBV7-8 TGTGCCAGCAGCCCGACAGGGCGTTCCTACGAGCAGTACTTC CASSPTGRSYEQYF
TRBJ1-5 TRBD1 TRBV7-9 TGTGCCAGCAGCTCCATAGGGGGCGGTGGCAATCAGCCCCAGCATTTT CASSSIGGGGNQPQHF
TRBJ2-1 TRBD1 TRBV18 TGTGCCAGCTCACCTCAGACAGGGGGGGCCTACAATGAGCAGTTCTTC CASSPQTGGAYNEQFF
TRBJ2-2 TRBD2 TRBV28 TGTGCCAGCAGTTTACTCGCGGGGGAGCTCGCGAACACCGGGGAGCTGTTTTTT CASSLLAGELANTGELFF
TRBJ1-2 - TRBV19 TGTGCCAGTAGTATAGACCTAAGGACAGCCCTCTATGGCTACACCTTC CASSIDLRTALYGYTF